The clone carrying this TCR beta chain was seen a few times. The target antigen is unknown. Using RNA transcripts as the source, TCR beta CDR3 regions were amplified. TCR CDR3 regions were first amplified by RT-PCR with HTBI primers. TCRdb called the multiplex PCR reads again in MiXCR, with one record for every CDR3 protein. The table lists 540,000 or so distinct CDR3 sequences, more than 45% of them singletons. This entry is derived from a study of T cells in Graves' hyperthyroidism and ophthalmopathy. Findings and caveats of the study: Clonotypes that were expanded in thyroid above 0.001 mostly appeared in blood too.

Diagnoses rested on clinical symptoms, serum thyroxine and TRAb, thyroid ultrasound and orbital computed tomography. CDR3 length: 16 residues. Germline-derived CDR1 and CDR2 are MNHNS and SASEGT. V was cut by 1 base and J by 0 bases, with 13 bases left in between. This clonotype originated in an adult woman with Graves' disease, either hyperthyroidism or ophthalmopathy (not recorded which). The chain employs TRBV6-1 and TRBJ2-7; weak D call: TRBD2 (6 bases). The sample consisted of peripheral blood or thyroid tissue (not recorded which). The CDR3 DNA reads as TGTGCCAGCAGTGAAGTAGGGAGCGGGTCCTCCTACGAGCAGTACTTC. As protein: CASSEVGSGSSYEQYF.